These 32 T cell receptor beta chains originate from one sample sequenced in a study of metastatic and nonmetastatic thyroid tumors. Using MiXCR, TCRdb reanalyzed the PCR reads. The repertoire holds tens of thousands of clones, with 10% to 15% as singletons. Not a single patient had been given any form of treatment at any point before undergoing thyroid surgery. The specimen was blood. Receptors originate from a female donor with papillary thyroid cancer or a benign thyroid nodule (not recorded which). Some clones in this sample may be carry-over from other donors' samples.

This clone was observed many times. The rearrangement uses TRBV5-6 and TRBJ2-5; the D call may be TRBD1 or TRBD2 (6 bases each). The germline V gene encodes CDR1 SGHDT and CDR2 YYEEEE. The V and J ends lost 3 bases and 5 bases respectively, with 20 bases between them. This CDR3 is 16 amino acids long. The chain's CDR3 is CASSSGAAEVGETQYF. The CDR3 DNA follows: TGTGCCAGCAGCTCGGGGGCAGCGGAGGTGGGCGAGACCCAGTACTTC.

This clone has a count of ten or more. The chain couples TRBV24-1 to TRBJ1-5, with D possibly being TRBD1 (5 bases). This CDR3 is 15 amino acids long. Trimming removed 9 bases at V and 0 bases at J, with 14 bases between. CDR1 is KGHDR and CDR2 is SFDVKD in the germline V gene. CDR3 sequence (DNA): TGTGCCACCGCCGCCGGGGACCGTAGCAATCAGCCCCAGCATTTT. This gives the protein CATAAGDRSNQPQHF.

This clone occurred many times. Possible read error: a much larger clone is one base away. This chain connects TRBV27 to TRBJ2-1; D is possibly TRBD2 (5 bases). V lost 4 bases to trimming and J lost 15 bases, with 16 bases between them. The CDR3 loop spans 12 amino acids. Per the germline V gene, CDR1 is MNHEY and CDR2 is SMNVEV (reference sequence). The CDR3 DNA is TGTGCCAGCAGTTCAACAGCGGCGGCGCGGTTCTTC. Translated: CASSSTAAARFF.

For this clone: This may stem from a read error, because a much larger clone lies one nucleotide away. V usage is TRBV5-6 and J usage is TRBJ1-3; the D is unclear. CDR3 size: 15 residues. Germline CDR1 is SGHDT and CDR2 is YYEEEE. The CDR3 coding sequence is TGTGCCAGCAGTTCAGGACCCAGCTCTGGAACCACCATATATTTT. The encoded protein is CASSSGPSSGTTIYF.

This clone has a count of ten or more. V gene TRBV7-2 combines with J gene TRBJ2-7; D assignment may be TRBD1 or TRBD2 (6 bases each). Trimming removed 5 bases from V and 12 bases from J, with 20 bases in between. The CDR3 runs 13 residues. CDR1 is SGHTA and CDR2 is FQGNSA in the germline V gene. CDR3 nucleotides: TGTGCCAGCAGCCCCCTTCGGGGGCAGGCTTCGTACTTC. It specifies CASSPLRGQASYF. The variable domain in full, completed from reference TRBV7-2 and TRBJ2-7, reads GAGVSQSPSNKVTEKGKDVELRCDPISGHTALYWYRQSLGQGLEFLIYFQGNSAPDKSGLPSDRFSAERTGGSVSTLTIQRTQQEDSAVYLCASSPLRGQASYFGPGTRLTVT.

Ten or more counts support this clone. The V gene is TRBV3-1, the J gene TRBJ1-5; 7 bases are shared with TRBD1. Germline trimming cut 2 bases from V and 4 bases from J; bases unmatched to any gene: 5. The V gene's germline CDR1 is LGHDT and CDR2 YNNKEL (reference sequence). This CDR3 is 15 amino acids long. DNA for the CDR3: TGTGCCAGCAGCCAAACAGGGGATCATAATCAGCCCCAGCATTTT. Translation: CASSQTGDHNQPQHF.

This clone has ten or more counts. The chain employs TRBV9 and TRBJ2-7, with 10 nucleotides matching TRBD2. Germline loops: CDR1 SGDLS, CDR2 YYNGEE. The CDR3 spans 16 residues. With 2 bases clipped from V and 12 bases from J, the junction kept 17 bases outside the gene matches. The CDR3 here is CASSVSLQREGQGGYF. For the CDR3, the DNA is TGTGCCAGCAGCGTGTCTCTACAGCGGGAGGGCCAAGGCGGGTACTTC. The full variable domain, its missing parts supplied by reference TRBV9 and TRBJ2-7, is DSGVTQTPKHLITATGQRVTLRCSPRSGDLSVYWYQQSLDQGLQFLIQYYNGEERAKGNILERFSAQQFPDLHSELNLSSLELGDSALYFCASSVSLQREGQGGYFGPGTRLTVT.

This clone was counted at least ten times. V is TRBV5-4 and J is TRBJ2-1; 9 bases map to TRBD1. Germline V CDR1 and CDR2: SGHNT, YYREEE (reference sequence). This CDR3 is built from 15 residues. The V gene end was trimmed by 6 bases and the J gene end by 1 base; junction bases not matched to a gene: 5. This CDR3 is CASNIQGASYNEQFF. The CDR3 DNA sequence: TGTGCCAGCAACATACAGGGGGCTTCCTACAATGAGCAGTTCTTC.

The sample holds a few counts of this clone. The chain combines TRBV19 with TRBJ2-7; TRBD2 agrees at 9 bases. This CDR3 spans 12 amino acids. Germline V gene lookup returns CDR1 LNHDA and CDR2 SQIVND (reference sequence). V lost 5 bases, J lost 6 bases, and 2 bases stayed unmatched. CDR3 nucleotide sequence: TGTGCCAGTAGTCTTAGCGGGAGCGAGCAGTACTTC. This codes for CASSLSGSEQYF.

In its sample, this clone was seen many times. The chain carries TRBV28 and TRBJ1-2; the D is unclear. Germline CDR1 reads MDHEN; CDR2 reads SYDVKM. CDR3 length equals 15 residues. V shed 6 bases and J shed 7 bases, with 21 bases lying between them. In DNA form, the CDR3 reads TGTGCCAGCAGAAGTCCCCTAGGCAGGATAGGTGGCTACACCTTC. This codes for CASRSPLGRIGGYTF.

This clone was seen many times. V gene TRBV9 combines with J gene TRBJ2-1; TRBD2 matches at 10 bases. The V gene's germline CDR1 is SGDLS and CDR2 YYNGEE. There are 21 residues in the CDR3. Trimming took 0 bases from V and 0 from J; bases not matched to a gene: 15. CDR3 DNA sequence: TGTGCCAGCAGCGTAGAGCCCGGTATTAGCGGGAGGTTGAGCTCCTACAATGAGCAGTTCTTC. Translating gives CASSVEPGISGRLSSYNEQFF.

This clone was seen ten or more times. The identical CDR3 is also encoded by other nucleotide sequences in the sample. J is TRBJ2-7 and V is TRBV10-3; 8 bases align to TRBD2. The CDR3 length is 14 residues. With V trimmed by 2 bases and J by 4 bases, 4 bases remained unmatched. Germline CDR1 reads ENHRY; CDR2 reads SYGVKD. The CDR3 reads CAISEREGVYEQYF. The DNA for the CDR3 is TGTGCCATCAGTGAGCGGGAGGGCGTGTACGAGCAGTACTTC.

Only a few counts were recorded for this clone. The CDR3 sequence is CATSVGADHQPQHF. Written as DNA, the CDR3 is TGTGCCACCAGTGTAGGGGCAGACCATCAGCCCCAGCATTTT. The chain uses TRBV24-1 and TRBJ1-5; tentatively, D is TRBD1 (5 bases). Germline V CDR1 and CDR2: KGHDR, SFDVKD. This CDR3 has 14 amino acids. Trimming shortened V by 5 bases and J by 5 bases, and 12 bases separated the two germline ends.

A remark on this clone: One base away lies a much larger clone, so this may be a sequencing read error. The chain carries TRBV24-1 and TRBJ2-5; 10 nucleotides agree with TRBD2. Unmatched junction bases numbered 11, after V lost 8 bases and J lost 0 bases. CDR1 KGHDR and CDR2 SFDVKD come from the germline V gene. The CDR3 has 17 residues. The DNA of the CDR3 is TGTGCCACCATCCAAACCATGACTAGCGGGTACCAAGAGACCCAGTACTTC. Translation: CATIQTMTSGYQETQYF.

This clone was seen repeatedly, ten times or more. This chain connects TRBV7-8 to TRBJ2-4; 12 positions agree with TRBD2. Germline values: CDR1 SGHVS, CDR2 FQNEAQ. The CDR3 spans 17 residues. With V trimmed by 1 base and J by 3 bases, 4 bases remained unmatched. CDR3 bases: TGTGCCAGCAGCTTAGGACTAGCGGGAGCCAACAAAAACATTCAGTACTTC. This sequence encodes CASSLGLAGANKNIQYF. The full variable domain, rest sourced from reference TRBV7-8 and TRBJ2-4, is GAGVSQSPRYKVAKRGQDVALRCDPISGHVSLFWYQQALGQGPEFLTYFQNEAQLDKSGLPSDRFFAERPEGSVSTLKIQRTQQEDSAVYLCASSLGLAGANKNIQYFGAGTRLSVL.

The table lists this clone with many counts. The gene calls are TRBV11-2 and TRBJ2-2, with a tentative D call TRBD2 (5 bases). Trimming removed 5 bases at V and 2 bases at J, with 9 bases between. CDR3 length: 14 residues. Germline V gene sequence: CDR1 SGHAT, CDR2 FQNNGV. The CDR3 DNA reads TGTGCCAGCAGCAGTACTAGAAACACCGGGGAGCTGTTTTTT. Residues: CASSSTRNTGELFF.

This clone has more than one count but fewer than ten. A single base separates this from a much larger clone, so it may be a read error. Here the CDR3 DNA reads TGTGCCAGCGGTTACATCGGTACAGGGGGTAATGAAAAACTGTTTTTT. This gives the protein CASGYIGTGGNEKLFF. The chain is built from TRBV6-6 and TRBJ1-4; 8 bases line up with TRBD1. Germline CDR1 reads MNHNY; CDR2 reads SVGAGI (reference sequence). This CDR3 spans 16 amino acids.

This clone was counted many times. This rearrangement joins TRBV7-9 to TRBJ2-3; D unresolved. Per germline, CDR1 SEHNR and CDR2 FQNEAQ (reference sequence). This CDR3 contains 13 residues. V was clipped by 3 bases and J by 4 bases, with 8 bases between them. DNA of the CDR3: TGTGCCAGCAGCTTCCTCTGGTCAGATACGCAGTATTTT. Translating it yields CASSFLWSDTQYF.

This clone was recorded many times. This could be a read error, since a much larger clone is one nucleotide away. Within the sample, other DNA sequences also encode this same CDR3. The rearrangement links TRBV4-1 to TRBJ1-2, with D possibly matching TRBD1 (5 bases). The germline gives CDR1 MGHRA, CDR2 YSYEKL. The germline V and J ends were trimmed by 3 bases and 5 bases, with 10 bases remaining between them. This CDR3 spans 13 amino acids. CDR3: CASSQGLNYGYTF. The CDR3 nucleotides read TGCGCCAGCAGCCAGGGACTTAATTATGGCTACACCTTC.

This clone occurred many times. The chain employs TRBV20-1 and TRBJ2-3, with D hard to call. The CDR3 extends over 13 amino acids. Germline lookup yields CDR1 DFQATT and CDR2 SNEGSKA (reference sequence). Trimming cost V 5 bases and J 4 bases, with 13 bases left between them. The CDR3 DNA sequence: TGCAGTGCTGGCCAGAGCAGGCCAGATACGCAGTATTTT. Translating gives CSAGQSRPDTQYF.

The genes are TRBV30 and TRBJ1-2; unclear D gene. Germline V gene sequence: CDR1 GTSNPN, CDR2 SVGIG (reference sequence). Trimming took off 5 bases at V and 4 bases at J, with 8 bases between the two ends. The CDR3 is made up of 11 amino acids. CDR3 nucleotides: TGTGCCTGGGGAAAAGGCTATGGCTACACCTTC. Its protein is CAWGKGYGYTF.

This clone was picked up many times. The CDR3 DNA follows: TGTGCCAGCACCTTACCTGGGGGACAGGGGGACTATGGCTACACCTTC. This translates into CASTLPGGQGDYGYTF. The chain joins TRBV28 to TRBJ1-2; 11 nucleotides align to TRBD1. CDR1 MDHEN and CDR2 SYDVKM come from the germline V gene. Germline trimming cut 7 bases from V and 3 bases from J; bases unmatched to any gene: 10. This CDR3 comprises 16 residues.

The sample holds many counts of this clone. This sequence joins TRBV6-2 or TRBV6-3 and TRBJ2-7; D is undetermined. V was pared by 4 bases and J by 6 bases, with 16 bases between. The germline CDR1 and CDR2 sequences are MNHEY and SVGEGT. This CDR3 has 14 residues. The CDR3 DNA is TGTGCCAGCAGTTCCCGGGCCCCCCAAGGCGAGCAGTACTTC. Translating it yields CASSSRAPQGEQYF.

This clone showed up many times. This rearrangement joins TRBV6-1 to TRBJ2-1, with 7 bases lining up with TRBD1. The CDR3 covers 15 residues. V was clipped by 5 bases and J by 2 bases; unmatched bases: 6. Germline CDR1 MNHNS, CDR2 SASEGT. The DNA of the CDR3 is TGTGCCAGCAGTAAGACCGGGACAGCCTACAATGAGCAGTTCTTC. This translates into CASSKTGTAYNEQFF.

This clone has a count of ten or more. The chain uses TRBV20-1 and TRBJ2-2, with 10 bases lining up with TRBD2. CDR1 and CDR2 from the germline V gene are DFQATT and SNEGSKA (reference sequence). CDR3 length: 14 residues. Trimming removed 4 bases from V and 1 base from J; junction bases left unmatched: 0. The CDR3 nucleotides read TGCAGTGCTACTAGCGGGAGGAACACCGGGGAGCTGTTTTTT. It codes for CSATSGRNTGELFF.

This clone was seen ten or more times. This chain uses TRBV5-1 with TRBJ2-1, with 15 bases lining up with TRBD2. This CDR3 contains 16 residues. Trimming took 3 bases from V and 9 from J; bases not matched to a gene: 7. Germline V gene data show CDR1 as SGHRS and CDR2 as YFSETQ. The CDR3 loop is CASSSGTSGRRVEQFF. Here the CDR3 DNA reads TGCGCCAGCAGCTCCGGGACTAGCGGGAGGCGCGTTGAGCAGTTCTTC.

This clone showed up many times. The V and J genes are TRBV24-1 and TRBJ2-7, with D uncertain. Germline V gene data show CDR1 as KGHDR and CDR2 as SFDVKD. This CDR3 spans 14 amino acids. Trimming pared 4 bases from V and 0 bases from J, leaving 9 bases between. The CDR3: CATSDSRSSYEQYF. CDR3 in DNA: TGTGCCACCAGTGACTCGAGGAGCTCCTACGAGCAGTACTTC.

This clone was seen repeatedly, ten times or more. This chain connects TRBV5-1 to TRBJ2-1; a weak D match, TRBD2 (7 bases). The ends were cut back, 4 bases at V and 7 bases at J, with 18 bases in the middle. The CDR3 extends over 15 amino acids. The germline gives CDR1 SGHRS, CDR2 YFSETQ. The CDR3 region has the DNA TGCGCCAGCAGCGAAGGACAGACTAGCAGAAATGAGCAGTTCTTC. Amino acid sequence: CASSEGQTSRNEQFF. The complete variable domain, with remaining parts taken from reference TRBV5-1 and TRBJ2-1, reads KAGVTQTPRYLIKTRGQQVTLSCSPISGHRSVSWYQQTPGQGLQFLFEYFSETQRNKGNFPGRFSGRQFSNSRSEMNVSTLELGDSALYLCASSEGQTSRNEQFFGPGTRLTVL.

This clone showed up many times. The V call is TRBV7-3, the J call TRBJ2-2, with 10 positions matching TRBD1. The CDR3 has 16 residues. Germline CDR1 reads SGHTA; CDR2 reads FQGTGA. Trimming cost V 1 base and J 5 bases; bases outside gene matches: 4. CDR3 bases: TGTGCCAGCAGCTTAAAAGGGACAGGGGTTACCGGGGAGCTGTTTTTT. Its translation: CASSLKGTGVTGELFF.

For this clone: Since a much larger clone is just one base distant, this may be a read error. This CDR3 is CAGRVQGEQPQHF. DNA for the CDR3: TGTGCCGGCAGGGTACAGGGGGAACAGCCCCAGCATTTT. The chain is built from TRBV28 and TRBJ1-5; TRBD1 matches at 8 bases. This CDR3 spans 13 amino acids. CDR1 and CDR2 from the germline V gene are MDHEN and SYDVKM.

In this sample, this clone turned up many times. J is TRBJ2-7 and V is TRBV9; 7 bases agree with TRBD1. Germline CDR1 reads SGDLS; CDR2 reads YYNGEE. J lost 2 bases, V lost 4 bases, and 6 bases had no gene match. The CDR3 has 14 residues. CDR3 amino acids: CASSPQGQTYEQYF. The CDR3 region has the DNA TGTGCCAGCAGCCCTCAGGGACAGACCTACGAGCAGTACTTC.

This clone was seen at least ten times. V is TRBV20-1 and J is TRBJ1-2; D uncertain. The V gene lost 6 bases and the J gene lost 0 bases, with 14 bases spanning the gap. The germline V gene encodes CDR1 DFQATT and CDR2 SNEGSKA (reference sequence). This CDR3 has 14 residues. DNA of the CDR3: TGCAGTGCCAGGAGGGCAGGAGCTAACTATGGCTACACCTTC. Its translation is CSARRAGANYGYTF.